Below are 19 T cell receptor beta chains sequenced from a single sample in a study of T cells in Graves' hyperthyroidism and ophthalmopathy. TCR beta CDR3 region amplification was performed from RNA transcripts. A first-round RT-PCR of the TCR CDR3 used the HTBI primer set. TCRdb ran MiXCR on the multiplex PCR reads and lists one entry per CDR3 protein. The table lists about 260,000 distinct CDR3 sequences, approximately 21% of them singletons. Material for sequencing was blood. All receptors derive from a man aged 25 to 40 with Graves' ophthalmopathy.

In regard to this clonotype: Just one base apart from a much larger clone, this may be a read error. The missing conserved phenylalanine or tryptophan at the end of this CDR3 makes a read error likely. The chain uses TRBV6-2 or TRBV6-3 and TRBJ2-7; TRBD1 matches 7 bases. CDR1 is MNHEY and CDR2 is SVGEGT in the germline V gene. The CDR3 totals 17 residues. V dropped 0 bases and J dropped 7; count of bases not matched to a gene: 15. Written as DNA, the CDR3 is TGTGCCAGCAGTTACTCGATATCTCCCGGACAGGCAAAGGAGCAGTACCTC. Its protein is CASSYSISPGQAKEQYL.

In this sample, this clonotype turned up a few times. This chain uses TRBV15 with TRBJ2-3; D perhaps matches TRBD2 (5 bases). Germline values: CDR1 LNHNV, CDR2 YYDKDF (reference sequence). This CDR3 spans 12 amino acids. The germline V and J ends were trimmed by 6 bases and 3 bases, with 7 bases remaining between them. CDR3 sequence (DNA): TGTGCCACCAGTCCGGGGACAGATACGCAGTATTTT. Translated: CATSPGTDTQYF.

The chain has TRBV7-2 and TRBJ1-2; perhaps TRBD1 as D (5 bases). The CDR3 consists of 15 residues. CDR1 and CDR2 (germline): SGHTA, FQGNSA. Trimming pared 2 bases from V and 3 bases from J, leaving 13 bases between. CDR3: CASSLYSGWDYGYTF. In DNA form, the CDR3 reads TGTGCCAGCAGCTTATACTCAGGGTGGGACTATGGCTACACCTTC.

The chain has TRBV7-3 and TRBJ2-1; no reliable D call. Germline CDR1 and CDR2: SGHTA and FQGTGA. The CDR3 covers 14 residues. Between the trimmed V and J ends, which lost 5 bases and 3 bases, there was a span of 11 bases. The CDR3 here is CASSPDRYYNEQFF. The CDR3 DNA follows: TGTGCCAGCAGCCCAGACCGATACTACAATGAGCAGTTCTTC.

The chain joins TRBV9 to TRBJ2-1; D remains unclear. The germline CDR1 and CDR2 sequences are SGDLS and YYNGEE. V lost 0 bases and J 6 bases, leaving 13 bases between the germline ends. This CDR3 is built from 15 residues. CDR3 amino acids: CASSVAVVWVNEQFF. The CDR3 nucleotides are TGTGCCAGCAGCGTAGCGGTGGTTTGGGTCAATGAGCAGTTCTTC.

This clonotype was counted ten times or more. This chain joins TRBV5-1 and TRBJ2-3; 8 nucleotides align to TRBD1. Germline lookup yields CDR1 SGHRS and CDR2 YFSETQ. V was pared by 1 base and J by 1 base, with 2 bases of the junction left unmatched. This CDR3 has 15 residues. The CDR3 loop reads CASSLSTGGTDTQYF. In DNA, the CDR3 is TGCGCCAGCAGCTTGTCGACAGGGGGCACAGATACGCAGTATTTT.

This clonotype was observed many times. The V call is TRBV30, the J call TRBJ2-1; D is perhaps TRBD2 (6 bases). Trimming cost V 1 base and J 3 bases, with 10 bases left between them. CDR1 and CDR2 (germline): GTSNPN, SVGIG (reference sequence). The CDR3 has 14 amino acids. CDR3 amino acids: CAWSATRDYNEQFF. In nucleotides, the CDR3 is TGTGCCTGGAGTGCGACTAGAGACTACAATGAGCAGTTCTTC.

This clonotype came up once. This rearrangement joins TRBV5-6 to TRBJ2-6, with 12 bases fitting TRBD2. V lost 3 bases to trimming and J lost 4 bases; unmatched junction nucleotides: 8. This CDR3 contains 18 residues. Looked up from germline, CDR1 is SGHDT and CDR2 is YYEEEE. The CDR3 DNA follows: TGTGCCAGCAGCTCGCCCACTAGCGGGAGGACCGGGGCCAACGTCCTGACTTTC. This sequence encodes CASSSPTSGRTGANVLTF.

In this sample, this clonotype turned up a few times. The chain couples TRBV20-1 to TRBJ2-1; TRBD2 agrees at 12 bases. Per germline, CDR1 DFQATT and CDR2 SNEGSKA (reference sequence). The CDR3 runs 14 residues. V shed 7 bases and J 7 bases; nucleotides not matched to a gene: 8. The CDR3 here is CSGPSGRAPNEQFF. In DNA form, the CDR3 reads TGCAGTGGCCCTAGCGGGAGGGCCCCGAATGAGCAGTTCTTC.

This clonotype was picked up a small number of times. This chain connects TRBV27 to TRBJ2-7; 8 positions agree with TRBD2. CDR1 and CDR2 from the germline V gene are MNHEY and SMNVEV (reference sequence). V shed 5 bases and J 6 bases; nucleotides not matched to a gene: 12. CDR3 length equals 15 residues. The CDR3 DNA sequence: TGTGCCAGCAGTAGGCCGGGACTAGATCTTGCCGAGCAGTACTTC. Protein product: CASSRPGLDLAEQYF.

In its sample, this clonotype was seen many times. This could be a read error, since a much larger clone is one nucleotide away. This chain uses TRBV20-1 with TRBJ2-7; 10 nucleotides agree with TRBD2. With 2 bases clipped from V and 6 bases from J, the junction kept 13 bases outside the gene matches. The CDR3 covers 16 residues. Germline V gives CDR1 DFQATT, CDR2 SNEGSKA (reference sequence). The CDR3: CSARKTSGTRRLEQYF. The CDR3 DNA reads TGCAGTGCTAGAAAAACTAGCGGGACCAGGCGCCTCGAGCAGTACTTC.

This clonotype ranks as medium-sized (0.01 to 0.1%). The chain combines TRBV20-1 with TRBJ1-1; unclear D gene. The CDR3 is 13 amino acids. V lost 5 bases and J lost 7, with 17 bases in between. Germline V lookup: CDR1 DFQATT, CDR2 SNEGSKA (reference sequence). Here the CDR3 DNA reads TGCAGTGCTGGGCGAGACGGAACAGTTGAAGCTTTCTTT. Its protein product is CSAGRDGTVEAFF.

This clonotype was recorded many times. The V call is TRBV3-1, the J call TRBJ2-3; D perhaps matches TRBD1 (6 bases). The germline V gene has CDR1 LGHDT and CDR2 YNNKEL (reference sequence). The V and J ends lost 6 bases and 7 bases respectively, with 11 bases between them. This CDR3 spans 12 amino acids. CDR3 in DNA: TGTGCCAGCAGTACACAGGGAAATACGCAGTATTTT. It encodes CASSTQGNTQYF.

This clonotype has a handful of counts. The CDR3 loop is CASSSPGLVYNEQFF. CDR3 DNA sequence: TGTGCCAGCAGTTCTCCGGGACTAGTCTACAATGAGCAGTTCTTC. The chain employs TRBV5-6 and TRBJ2-1; the match to TRBD2 covers 8 bases. The V gene end was trimmed by 5 bases and the J gene end by 3 bases; junction bases not matched to a gene: 7. This CDR3 region has 15 residues. In germline, CDR1 is SGHDT, CDR2 YYEEEE.

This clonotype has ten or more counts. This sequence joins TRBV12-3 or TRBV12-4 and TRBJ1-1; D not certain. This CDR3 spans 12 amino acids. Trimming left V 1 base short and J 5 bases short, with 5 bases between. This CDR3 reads CASSLGATEAFF. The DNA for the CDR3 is TGTGCCAGCAGTTTAGGAGCTACTGAAGCTTTCTTT.

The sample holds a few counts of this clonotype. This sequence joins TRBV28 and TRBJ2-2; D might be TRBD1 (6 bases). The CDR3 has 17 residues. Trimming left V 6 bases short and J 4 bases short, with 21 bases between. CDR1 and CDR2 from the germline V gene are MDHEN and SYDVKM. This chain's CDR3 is CASSRSRQGLGTGELFF. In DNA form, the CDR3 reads TGTGCCAGCAGCCGTTCCCGGCAGGGGCTGGGCACCGGGGAGCTGTTTTTT. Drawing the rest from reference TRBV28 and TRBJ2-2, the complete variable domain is DVKVTQSSRYLVKRTGEKVFLECVQDMDHENMFWYRQDPGLGLRLIYFSYDVKMKEKGDIPEGYSVSREKKERFSLILESASTNQTSMYLCASSRSRQGLGTGELFFGEGSRLTVL.

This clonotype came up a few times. CDR3 sequence: CASSLAREIGGYTF. The CDR3 region has the DNA TGTGCCAGCAGTTTGGCCAGGGAAATTGGTGGCTACACCTTC. This sequence joins TRBV28 and TRBJ1-2; a weak D match, TRBD1 (5 bases). The germline V gene encodes CDR1 MDHEN and CDR2 SYDVKM. The CDR3 is 14 residues long. V was clipped by 3 bases and J by 7 bases, with 15 bases between them.

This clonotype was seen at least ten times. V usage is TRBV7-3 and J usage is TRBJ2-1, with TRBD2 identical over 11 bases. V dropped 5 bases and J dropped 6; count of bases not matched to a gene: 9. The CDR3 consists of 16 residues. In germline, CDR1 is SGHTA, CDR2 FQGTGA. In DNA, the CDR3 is TGTGCCAGCAGCGCCACCGGGACTAGCGGATTCAATGAGCAGTTCTTC. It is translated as CASSATGTSGFNEQFF.

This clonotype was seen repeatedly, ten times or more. The CDR3 reads CASSQDVGALVDTQYF. The CDR3, as DNA: TGTGCCAGCAGCCAAGATGTGGGGGCGCTCGTAGATACGCAGTATTTT. This chain joins TRBV3-1 and TRBJ2-3, with D perhaps TRBD1 (6 bases). The CDR3 loop spans 16 amino acids. The V and J ends lost 0 bases and 5 bases respectively, with 15 bases between them. CDR1 is LGHDT and CDR2 is YNNKEL in the germline V gene (reference sequence).